The 19 T cell receptor delta chains presented below share a single source sample, sequenced in a study of gamma-delta chains in newborns, infants, children. With CATT, TCRdb re-called clones from the reads. The data hold fewer than 7,000 delta-chain clones, with just over 14% observed a single time. The sample in question was blood, obtained at baseline. These receptor sequences come from a child who was a newborn, infant or young child, either healthy, febrile or measles-vaccinated (not recorded which).

By share, this clone ranks as medium-sized. The J gene is TRDJ1, the V gene TRDV3, with 12 positions matching TRDD3. Germline CDR1 TVYSNPD, CDR2 GDNSRS (reference sequence). V lost 4 bases to trimming and J lost 8 bases; unmatched junction nucleotides: 17. This CDR3 contains 16 residues. The CDR3 is CASHGPIYWGIQKLIF. The CDR3 DNA is TGTGCCTCCCATGGGCCTATCTACTGGGGGATACAGAAACTCATCTTT.

This clone was picked up a small number of times. The sample carries other DNA sequences with the same CDR3. V gene TRDV1 combines with J gene TRDJ1; 12 nucleotides agree with TRDD3. Trimming took 9 bases from V and 0 from J; bases not matched to a gene: 35. Germline-derived CDR1 and CDR2 are TSWWSYY and QGS. CDR3 length equals 25 residues. The CDR3 is CALPRNVKGFLSAYWGIPDTDKLIF. The DNA of the CDR3 is TGTGCTCTCCCCCGGAACGTGAAGGGTTTCCTAAGTGCTTACTGGGGGATACCGGACACCGATAAACTCATCTTT.

By sample fraction, this clone is medium-sized. The chain has TRDV3 and TRDJ1, with TRDD2 matching over 9 bases. Germline V gene sequence: CDR1 TVYSNPD, CDR2 GDNSRS (reference sequence). After removal of 3 bases from V and 0 bases from J, the junction contained 41 bases not matched to a gene. The CDR3 totals 26 residues. The CDR3 coding sequence is TGTGCCTTCGCGACCCTTCCTACGTCCATACCGGGGTTTTTTTCCCTATGGGGGGATTACACCGATAAACTCATCTTT. It is translated as CAFATLPTSIPGFFSLWGDYTDKLIF.

The chain is built from TRDV2 and TRDJ1; TRDD3 agrees at 7 bases. The V segment lost 3 bases and the J segment 6 bases; nucleotides outside the gene matches: 12. The CDR3 runs 15 residues. Germline V gene lookup returns CDR1 GEAIGNYY and CDR2 EKD. CDR3 bases: TGTGCCTGTGACGGTATGGGGGAATCCGCCCATAAACTCATCTTT. It encodes CACDGMGESAHKLIF.

This clone has just a few counts. A much more abundant neighbour one base away suggests this may be a read error. At the DNA level, this CDR3 is encoded by other sequences in the same sample as well. The chain recombines TRDV2 with TRDJ1, with TRDD3 matching 7 bases. V was clipped by 2 bases and J by 0 bases; unmatched bases: 8. The CDR3 consists of 16 residues. Germline V CDR1 and CDR2: GEAIGNYY, EKD. The CDR3, as DNA: TGTGCCTGTGACAGGTTGGGGGAGGATTACACCGATAAACTCATCTTT. This codes for CACDRLGEDYTDKLIF.

This clone has a handful of counts. V is TRDV1 and J is TRDJ1; 11 positions match TRDD3. Looked up from germline, CDR1 is TSWWSYY and CDR2 is QGS. The V gene end was trimmed by 1 base and the J gene end by 1 base; junction bases not matched to a gene: 32. This CDR3 comprises 26 residues. The chain's CDR3 is CALGERVEVWSPTLYWGITGTDKLIF. The CDR3 DNA sequence: TGTGCTCTTGGGGAACGGGTCGAGGTTTGGTCACCTACCCTGTACTGGGGGATAACGGGCACCGATAAACTCATCTTT.

This clone is deemed medium-sized (0.01 to 0.1%). The chain has TRDV1 and TRDJ1, with 7 bases identical to TRDD3. The trim removed 9 bases at V and 0 bases at J, leaving 28 bases unmatched. CDR1 is TSWWSYY, CDR2 QGS, per germline. The CDR3 loop spans 21 amino acids. CDR3 loop: CALIPISDWRLGATYTDKLIF. In DNA form, the CDR3 reads TGTGCTCTGATTCCCATTTCCGATTGGAGGCTGGGGGCCACGTACACCGATAAACTCATCTTT.

In its sample, this clone ranks as medium-sized (0.01 to 0.1%). The sample holds other DNA sequences that translate to the same CDR3. The genes are TRDV2 and TRDJ3, with 11 bases that match TRDD3. Trimming cost V 2 bases and J 1 base; bases outside gene matches: 3. Germline-derived CDR1 and CDR2 are GEAIGNYY and EKD. The CDR3 contains 18 residues. For the CDR3, the DNA is TGTGCCTGTGACATACTGGGGGATAAATCCTGGGACACCCGACAGATGTTTTTC. This gives the protein CACDILGDKSWDTRQMFF.

This clone came up a few times. TCRdb pairs this DNA with a much larger clone's protein that differs at residue 3, likely a read error; the protein shown was translated from the DNA. V and J are TRDV3 and TRDJ1; 13 bases line up with TRDD3. Germline V lookup: CDR1 TVYSNPD, CDR2 GDNSRS (reference sequence). Unmatched junction bases numbered 13, after V lost 5 bases and J lost 4 bases. The CDR3 contains 16 residues. The CDR3 DNA sequence: TGTGCCCTTCGCCCTCAGTACTGGGGGATACGCGATAAACTCATCTTT. It codes for CALRPQYWGIRDKLIF.

This clone is judged medium-sized. Other DNA sequences in the sample encode the same CDR3. This chain uses TRDV2 with TRDJ1; 10 bases map to TRDD3. Trimming removed 2 bases from V and 6 bases from J; junction bases left unmatched: 17. Germline V lookup: CDR1 GEAIGNYY, CDR2 EKD. The CDR3 is 18 amino acids. The CDR3: CACDILLSTGGFGNKLIF. In DNA form, the CDR3 reads TGTGCCTGTGACATACTCCTCAGTACTGGGGGATTTGGCAATAAACTCATCTTT.

By share, this clone counts as medium-sized. V gene TRAV29/DV5 combines with J gene TRDJ1; 9 bases are a match to TRDD3. The CDR3 has 16 amino acids. The germline V gene encodes CDR1 NSMFDY and CDR2 ISSIKDK. Unmatched junction bases numbered 11, after V lost 0 bases and J lost 5 bases. The CDR3 DNA reads as TGTGCAGCAAGCGGACCGGTTCGGGGATACGCAGATAAACTCATCTTT. It yields the protein CAASGPVRGYADKLIF.

Note on this clone: TCRdb pairs this DNA with a much larger clone's protein that differs at residue 15, likely a read error; the protein shown was translated from the DNA. V is TRDV3 and J is TRDJ1, with 9 bases matching TRDD2. The V gene's germline CDR1 is TVYSNPD and CDR2 GDNSRS (reference sequence). This CDR3 is 19 amino acids long. CDR3 DNA: TGTGCCTTCCGACCTTCCTACTGGGGCCAAGCTGCGTACACCAATAAACTCATCTTT. This translates into CAFRPSYWGQAAYTNKLIF.

The chain recombines TRDV2 with TRDJ1, with TRDD3 matching 9 bases. The CDR3 loop spans 18 amino acids. Per germline, CDR1 GEAIGNYY and CDR2 EKD. Trimming at V came to 1 base and at J to 0 bases, leaving 11 bases not matched to a gene. CDR3 protein: CACDTIGGTGGDTDKLIF. The CDR3 nucleotides read TGTGCCTGTGACACAATAGGAGGAACTGGGGGAGACACCGATAAACTCATCTTT.

This clone is medium-sized within its sample. V usage is TRDV2 and J usage is TRDJ1; perhaps TRDD2 as D (5 bases). V was shortened by 3 bases and J by 0 bases, with 22 bases between the two germline ends. From germline, CDR1 is GEAIGNYY and CDR2 EKD. This CDR3 spans 18 amino acids. The CDR3 nucleotides are TGTGCCTGTGACGAACTACGAACCCCTACCACCTACACCGATAAACTCATCTTT. Protein sequence: CACDELRTPTTYTDKLIF.

This clone is judged medium-sized. The chain joins TRDV3 to TRDJ1, with TRDD3 matching over 11 bases. Germline V CDR1 and CDR2: TVYSNPD, GDNSRS (reference sequence). V shed 5 bases and J 0 bases; nucleotides not matched to a gene: 35. The CDR3 contains 24 residues. Here the CDR3 reads CALKKAFLPRYWGIGGAYTDKLIF. The CDR3 bases are TGTGCCCTAAAAAAGGCCTTCCTTCCTCGGTACTGGGGGATAGGAGGAGCCTACACCGATAAACTCATCTTT.

This chain joins TRDV2 and TRDJ1; D is unclear. With 7 bases removed from V and 0 bases from J, the gap between germline ends came to 32 bases. This CDR3 contains 20 residues. Germline V lookup: CDR1 GEAIGNYY, CDR2 EKD. The CDR3 here is CACDPIISFRVMDHTDKLIF. The CDR3 nucleotides read TGTGCCTGCGACCCCATAATTTCATTCCGCGTCATGGACCACACCGATAAACTCATCTTT.

This clone is labeled as medium-sized. The chain recombines TRDV3 with TRDJ1, with D perhaps TRDD3 (6 bases). Per germline, CDR1 TVYSNPD and CDR2 GDNSRS (reference sequence). V lost 5 bases and J 10 bases, leaving 32 bases between the germline ends. The CDR3 runs to 16 residues. This CDR3 is CAATPFPGAPAGGLIF. The CDR3 region has the DNA TGTGCCGCAACCCCATTTCCTGGGGCTCCGGCCGGTGGACTCATCTTT.

This clone was observed many times. The chain uses TRDV2 and TRDJ1; 11 bases line up with TRDD3. Germline V gene sequence: CDR1 GEAIGNYY, CDR2 EKD. V was clipped by 0 bases and J by 0 bases; unmatched bases: 8. The CDR3 totals 18 residues. CDR3 sequence (DNA): TGTGCCTGTGACACCGTTAACTGGGGGATAGGAAACACCGATAAACTCATCTTT. Encoded protein: CACDTVNWGIGNTDKLIF.

This clone showed up just a few times. This chain connects TRDV1 to TRDJ1; TRDD3 aligns across 10 bases. The germline V gene encodes CDR1 TSWWSYY and CDR2 QGS. CDR3 size: 21 residues. V was clipped by 0 bases and J by 0 bases; unmatched bases: 16. CDR3 bases: TGTGCTCTTGGGGAACTCTCTATACTGGGGGATGTCTATTTATACACCGATAAACTCATCTTT. This translates into CALGELSILGDVYLYTDKLIF.